This T cell receptor (beta chain) emerged from a study of blood T cells in healthy people across ages. Study-wide points: Long-lived donors had more naive CD4+ cells and higher diversity than aged donors. While age rose, TCR beta diversity per million T cells dropped in a roughly linear way.

On this clonotype: The antigen is undetermined.

The sample providers were healthy Caucasian people from Russia, aged about 6 to 95. Per sample, at least 5 micrograms of total RNA were extracted. The V end was cut by 3 bases, the J end by 5 bases, with 7 bases between. The CDR3 runs 12 residues. Per germline, CDR1 ENHRY and CDR2 SYGVKD. A second about 7 to 11 cycle PCR used barcoded and J-beta primers. In TCRdb, the 5' RACE reads were re-called with MiXCR into one record per CDR3 protein. The table records 1.5 million to 2 million distinct CDR3 sequences, about 28% of them present only once. The TCR originated in a woman under 40 in good health. V usage is TRBV10-3 and J usage is TRBJ1-1; no clear D gene. The sample was blood. The CDR3 sequence: CAISDWSTEAFF. In DNA form, the CDR3 reads TGTGCCATCAGTGACTGGAGTACTGAAGCTTTCTTT.